The 16 T cell receptor beta chains reported below all come from one sample, sequenced in a study of blood T cell repertoires in COVID-19. The table came from immunoSEQ multiplex PCR; TCRdb's copy has only in-frame clones and leaves some out. The sample has 65,000 to 75,000 clones; 80% are singletons. What was sequenced was peripheral blood. These receptors all come from a human donor in a cohort sampled during active COVID-19.

This clone was detected a few times. As DNA, the CDR3 is TGTGCCAGCAGTTTCGGGGGCTCCTACGAGCAGTACTTC. Its translation is CASSFGGSYEQYF. J is TRBJ2-7 and V is TRBV27, with D tentatively TRBD2 (6 bases). The V and J ends lost 3 bases and 0 bases respectively, with 6 bases between them. The CDR3 is 13 amino acids. The germline gives CDR1 MNHEY, CDR2 SMNVEV (reference sequence).

The chain recombines TRBV29-1 with TRBJ2-7; 10 nucleotides agree with TRBD1. V was clipped by 3 bases and J by 4 bases; unmatched bases: 0. The CDR3 extends over 12 amino acids. Germline values: CDR1 SQVTM, CDR2 ANQGSEA. The CDR3 DNA reads as TGCAGCGTTGAGGGACAGGGGTACGAGCAGTACTTC. Its protein is CSVEGQGYEQYF.

This clone was recorded a few times. CDR3 residues: CASSSDRAGAFF. The CDR3 bases are TGTGCCAGCAGCTCAGACAGGGCAGGAGCTTTCTTT. This chain joins TRBV7-9 and TRBJ1-1; 7 bases match TRBD1. Unmatched junction bases numbered 6, after V lost 4 bases and J lost 10 bases. The CDR3 is 12 amino acids. Germline V gives CDR1 SEHNR, CDR2 FQNEAQ (reference sequence).

This chain joins TRBV27 and TRBJ2-1, with D tentatively TRBD1 (5 bases). Germline V gives CDR1 MNHEY, CDR2 SMNVEV (reference sequence). There are 12 residues in the CDR3. V lost 3 bases, J lost 9 bases, and 9 bases lay in between. The CDR3 loop is CASSFRVGEQFF. CDR3 coding DNA: TGTGCCAGCAGTTTCAGGGTAGGTGAGCAGTTCTTC.

The genes are TRBV11-3 and TRBJ1-1, with D possibly matching TRBD1 (6 bases). V was pared by 5 bases and J by 4 bases, with 11 bases between. The CDR3 length is 13 residues. The germline V gene encodes CDR1 SGHNT and CDR2 YENEEA. In DNA, the CDR3 is TGTGCCAGCAGCCCTAGGGGGGGCACTGAAGCTTTCTTT. It yields the protein CASSPRGGTEAFF.

The V gene is TRBV7-2, the J gene TRBJ2-2; TRBD1 is a possible D gene (5 bases). The germline gives CDR1 SGHTA, CDR2 FQGNSA. Between the trimmed V and J ends, which lost 4 bases and 8 bases, there was a span of 8 bases. The CDR3 covers 12 residues. CDR3 nucleotide sequence: TGTGCCAGCAGCTCAAGGGGTGGGGAGCTGTTTTTT. This sequence encodes CASSSRGGELFF.

The genes are TRBV15 and TRBJ1-2; possible D gene TRBD1, 5 bases. V dropped 2 bases and J dropped 8 bases, with 18 bases sitting between them. The V gene's germline CDR1 is LNHNV and CDR2 YYDKDF (reference sequence). There are 15 residues in the CDR3. CDR3 in amino acids: CATSRSRGVGNGYTF. The CDR3 region has the DNA TGTGCCACCAGCAGATCCCGGGGGGTGGGGAACGGCTACACCTTC.

The table lists this clone with a count of one. V and J are TRBV27 and TRBJ1-1; D perhaps matches TRBD1 (5 bases). V shed 2 bases and J shed 1 base, with 20 bases lying between them. CDR1 is MNHEY and CDR2 is SMNVEV in the germline V gene (reference sequence). The CDR3 totals 18 residues. Here the CDR3 reads CASSLRKARVERNTEAFF. CDR3 DNA: TGTGCCAGCAGTTTACGAAAGGCCAGGGTAGAAAGGAACACTGAAGCTTTCTTT.

This clone came up once. This chain joins TRBV7-9 and TRBJ1-1, with D maybe TRBD1 (5 bases). Per germline, CDR1 SEHNR and CDR2 FQNEAQ (reference sequence). The germline V and J ends were trimmed by 5 bases and 0 bases, with 13 bases remaining between them. The CDR3 runs to 15 residues. Here the CDR3 DNA reads TGTGCCAGCAGCAAACGACAGATTATGAACACTGAAGCTTTCTTT. Its protein product is CASSKRQIMNTEAFF.

The chain couples TRBV24-1 to TRBJ2-7, with D possibly being TRBD2 (6 bases). The V gene's germline CDR1 is KGHDR and CDR2 SFDVKD. Between the trimmed V and J ends, which lost 3 bases and 7 bases, there was a span of 15 bases. The CDR3 is 14 residues long. The chain's CDR3 is CATSDPRDSQEQYV. The CDR3 nucleotides read TGTGCCACCAGTGATCCCCGGGACTCCCAGGAGCAGTACGTC.

The V call is TRBV6-6, the J call TRBJ2-1; perhaps TRBD2 as D (5 bases). Germline CDR1 is MNHNY and CDR2 is SVGAGI (reference sequence). CDR3 length equals 17 residues. Trimming stripped 5 bases from V and 0 bases from J, with 17 bases between. The CDR3 is CASSPRGNPSSYNEQFF. The CDR3 region has the DNA TGTGCCAGCAGTCCTAGAGGGAACCCCAGCTCCTACAATGAGCAGTTCTTC.

V is TRBV30 and J is TRBJ2-7; D remains ambiguous. From germline, CDR1 is GTSNPN and CDR2 SVGIG (reference sequence). Trimming took off 2 bases at V and 0 bases at J, with 11 bases between the two ends. This CDR3 has 14 amino acids. CDR3 bases: TGTGCCTGGAGTCGTGGGTCAGGCTCCTACGAGCAGTACGTC. Translating it yields CAWSRGSGSYEQYV.

The rearrangement links TRBV19 to TRBJ2-2; 7 bases line up with TRBD2. This CDR3 comprises 14 residues. V was pared by 10 bases and J by 7 bases, with 12 bases of the junction left unmatched. CDR1 and CDR2 (germline): LNHDA, SQIVND (reference sequence). The CDR3 spells CAIGRAGAFGELFF. CDR3 in DNA: TGTGCCATAGGGAGGGCGGGAGCTTTCGGGGAGCTGTTTTTT.

The CDR3 protein is CASISRGLNTGELFF. The CDR3 DNA reads TGTGCCAGTATCAGCAGGGGTCTGAACACCGGGGAGCTGTTTTTT. This chain joins TRBV19 and TRBJ2-2; D is perhaps TRBD1 (6 bases). V was trimmed by 7 bases and J by 1 base, leaving 13 bases between them. CDR1 and CDR2 from the germline V gene are LNHDA and SQIVND (reference sequence). This CDR3 is built from 15 residues.

V is TRBV12-3 or TRBV12-4 and J is TRBJ1-2, with TRBD1 matching 7 bases. J lost 0 bases, V lost 8 bases, and 3 bases had no gene match. This CDR3 is 13 amino acids long. CDR3 in DNA: TGTGCCAGCGGGACAGCTTCTAACTATGGCTACACCTTC. Translation: CASGTASNYGYTF.

The table lists this clone with a few counts. The genes are TRBV27 and TRBJ2-1; 7 bases line up with TRBD1. This CDR3 contains 16 residues. J lost 0 bases, V lost 2 bases, and 4 bases had no gene match. Germline V gene data show CDR1 as MNHEY and CDR2 as SMNVEV (reference sequence). The CDR3 nucleotides read TGTGCCAGCAGTTTACTGGCAGGGGGCTCCTACAATGAGCAGTTCTTC. Translating gives CASSLLAGGSYNEQFF.